Below, one T cell receptor beta chain is given with its context. The data stem from a study of blood T cell repertoires in COVID-19. In the original workflow: The authors estimated nucleated cell counts from reference gene primer amplification. Method: immunoSEQ multiplex PCR; TCRdb's copy keeps in-frame clones and lacks some. D and trimming were read from the DNA, whereas the V and J calls and clone size are those reported in that table. Among roughly 100,000 clones listed, around four fifths were seen once. CDR1 is LNHDA and CDR2 is SQIVND in the germline V gene (reference sequence). The ends lost 4 bases at V and 3 bases at J; junction bases unmatched: 11. There are 17 residues in the CDR3.

The TCR comes from a human donor in a cohort sampled during active COVID-19. The chain uses TRBV19 and TRBJ1-4; 7 positions agree with TRBD1. Material: peripheral blood. CDR3: CASSSRGLGQPNEKLFF. The CDR3 DNA reads as TGTGCCAGTAGTAGTAGGGGCTTGGGACAGCCTAATGAAAAACTGTTTTTT.